The following is a T cell receptor (beta chain) sequence with its context. Trimming took 4 bases from V and 1 from J; bases not matched to a gene: 7. CDR3 size: 16 residues. Germline values: CDR1 SNHLY, CDR2 FYNNEI. This entry belongs to a study of control samples from healthy donors and cancer patients. Only in-frame clones appear in the TCRdb table, and some are missing; sequencing was by immunoSEQ multiplex PCR. The sample includes 90,000 to 150,000 clones, 90% to 95% of them seen just once. Material: blood. This chain connects TRBV2 to TRBJ2-3, with 8 bases fitting TRBD1. The TCR sequence derives from a woman aged 18-30 years in good health. This CDR3 is CASSGTGFRGTDTQYF. In DNA, the CDR3 is TGTGCCAGCAGTGGGACAGGGTTTCGGGGCACAGATACGCAGTATTTT.